These T cell receptor beta chains were read from a single sample in a study of blood T cell repertoires in COVID-19. Data came from immunoSEQ multiplex PCR; TCRdb stores just in-frame clones and leaves some out. This sample carries 250,000 to 350,000 clones, roughly 90% of them seen once, and the ten largest clones take 3.5% to 4%. Sequenced material: peripheral blood. These receptors were obtained from a woman aged 50 to 65 with active or convalescent COVID-19. Each CDR3 is given with its conserved first and last residue. Each record gives: J gene, V gene, clone size, D gene, CDR3 protein, CDR3 DNA. A D gene is named only where the DNA matches it firmly. Some rows have no size entry. The others give once, few or many, or a class for an expanded clone.

TRBJ1-5	TRBV9	NA	TRBD1	CASGRTGYQPQHF	TGTGCCAGCGGTAGGACAGGTTATCAGCCCCAGCATTTT
TRBJ2-2	TRBV5-4	NA	NA	CASSLPGITTGELFF	TGTGCCAGCAGCTTGCCCGGGATCACCACCGGGGAGCTGTTTTTT
TRBJ1-2	TRBV7-2	NA	NA	CASSSRRDDYGYTF	TGTGCCAGCAGCTCGAGGAGGGACGACTATGGCTACACCTTC
TRBJ1-2	TRBV18	NA	TRBD1	CASSPGTGGRYGYTF	TGTGCCAGCTCACCTGGGACAGGGGGTCGCTATGGCTACACCTTC
TRBJ1-1	TRBV15	NA	NA	CATRTENTEAFF	TGTGCCACCAGGACAGAGAACACTGAAGCTTTCTTT
TRBJ1-2	TRBV12-3/TRBV12-4	NA	NA	CASSLGTDYGYTF	TGTGCCAGCAGTTTAGGGACAGACTATGGCTACACCTTC
TRBJ1-4	TRBV27	NA	TRBD1	CASRWTGKNEKLFF	TGTGCCAGCAGGTGGACAGGGAAGAATGAAAAACTGTTTTTT
TRBJ2-7	TRBV11-3	NA	NA	CASSLESGEQYF	TGTGCCAGCAGCTTAGAGTCGGGCGAGCAGTACTTC
TRBJ1-5	TRBV4-3	NA	TRBD1	CASSQDPGGVGPQHF	TGCGCCAGCAGCCAAGATCCAGGGGGTGTCGGCCCCCAGCATTTT
TRBJ1-1	TRBV4-1	many	NA	CASSLSVGSASTEAFF	TGCGCCAGCAGCCTCTCAGTAGGCTCAGCTAGCACTGAAGCTTTCTTT
TRBJ2-2	TRBV7-2	NA	NA	CASSLAGGGGELFF	TGTGCCAGCAGCTTAGCGGGGGGAGGCGGGGAGCTGTTTTTT
TRBJ1-1	TRBV6-2/TRBV6-3	NA	TRBD1	CASSRGQGGTEAFF	TGTGCCAGCAGTCGCGGACAGGGCGGCACTGAAGCTTTCTTT
TRBJ1-1	TRBV10-3	NA	TRBD1	CAINRGQASSTEAFF	TGTGCCATCAATAGGGGACAGGCTTCTAGCACTGAAGCTTTCTTT
TRBJ2-3	TRBV5-1	NA	TRBD2	CASSLLTSGSTDTQYF	TGCGCCAGCAGCTTATTGACTAGCGGGAGCACAGATACGCAGTATTTT
TRBJ1-1	TRBV10-3	NA	NA	CAIRIDLNTEAFF	TGTGCCATCAGAATAGACTTGAACACTGAAGCTTTCTTT
TRBJ2-1	TRBV9	NA	NA	CASSVGLGNEQFF	TGTGCCAGCAGCGTAGGTCTCGGGAATGAGCAGTTCTTC
TRBJ1-1	TRBV4-1	NA	NA	CASSQKQGLGNTEAFF	TGCGCCAGCAGCCAAAAACAGGGCTTGGGAAACACTGAAGCTTTCTTT
TRBJ2-7	TRBV28	NA	TRBD1	CASSPGQGRGEQYF	TGTGCCAGCAGCCCGGGACAGGGGAGAGGCGAGCAGTACTTC
TRBJ2-7	TRBV7-2	NA	NA	CASSPTVTYEQYF	TGTGCCAGCAGCCCGACAGTCACCTACGAGCAGTACTTC
TRBJ2-7	TRBV6-5	many	NA	CASRTVTESSYEQYF	TGTGCCAGCAGAACCGTTACAGAGAGCTCCTACGAGCAGTACTTC
TRBJ1-1	TRBV28	NA	NA	CASRGWNTEAFF	TGTGCCAGCAGGGGCTGGAACACTGAAGCTTTCTTT
TRBJ1-2	TRBV30	NA	TRBD1	CAWSPPDRGYGYTF	TGTGCCTGGAGTCCCCCCGACAGGGGCTATGGCTACACCTTC
TRBJ1-1	TRBV5-1	NA	NA	CASSLAGMNTEAFF	TGCGCCAGCAGCTTGGCAGGGATGAACACTGAAGCTTTCTTT
TRBJ1-5	TRBV6-6	NA	TRBD1	CASISQGEVDNQPQHF	TGTGCCAGCATCTCACAGGGGGAGGTAGACAATCAGCCCCAGCATTTT
TRBJ2-6	TRBV18	once	TRBD1	CASSPGTGEPGANVLTF	TGTGCCAGCTCTCCCGGGACAGGGGAACCTGGGGCCAACGTCCTGACTTTC
TRBJ1-3	TRBV18	NA	TRBD1	CASSPPGQGTISGNTIYF	TGTGCCAGCTCACCACCGGGACAGGGGACTATCTCTGGAAACACCATATATTTT
TRBJ2-1	TRBV7-3	NA	NA	CASSNGLRLGNEQFF	TGTGCCAGCAGCAACGGACTGCGCCTGGGCAATGAGCAGTTCTTC
TRBJ1-5	TRBV6-6	NA	TRBD1	CASREGTGSGQPQHF	TGTGCCAGCAGGGAAGGGACAGGGTCTGGGCAGCCCCAGCATTTT
TRBJ2-3	TRBV2	NA	TRBD2	CASSAGDTDTQYF	TGTGCCAGCTCAGCGGGGGATACAGATACGCAGTATTTT
TRBJ1-1	TRBV28	NA	TRBD1	CASRPPIRDRLYTEAFF	TGTGCCAGCAGACCCCCAATCCGGGACAGGCTTTACACTGAAGCTTTCTTT
TRBJ1-5	TRBV4-1	NA	NA	CASSQIPAGNQPQHF	TGCGCCAGCAGCCAAATTCCGGCGGGCAATCAGCCCCAGCATTTT
TRBJ1-1	TRBV10-3	NA	NA	CAIRVQENTEAFF	TGTGCCATCAGAGTCCAGGAGAACACTGAAGCTTTCTTT